The 17 T cell receptor beta chains below come from one sample, sequenced in a study of T cell repertoires in ileal Crohn's disease. Profiling relied on immunoSEQ multiplex PCR, and the TCRdb table lists in-frame clones only, not all of them. The sample shows around 1,600 clones, around 90% of them seen only once. Time point given: inflamed ileum from the surgical specimen. Source material: ileal tissue. These receptors came from an adult with Crohn's disease.

V gene TRBV19 combines with J gene TRBJ2-1; either TRBD1 or TRBD2 may fit D (6 bases each). This CDR3 has 16 residues. Trimming pared 5 bases from V and 3 bases from J, leaving 17 bases between. Germline values: CDR1 LNHDA, CDR2 SQIVND (reference sequence). This chain's CDR3 is CASSPGDRRGYNEQFF. CDR3 nucleotides: TGTGCCAGTAGTCCCGGCGACAGGAGGGGCTACAATGAGCAGTTCTTC.

The chain has TRBV11-2 and TRBJ2-7; D gene ambiguous. The V gene's germline CDR1 is SGHAT and CDR2 FQNNGV. CDR3 length equals 13 residues. The germline V and J ends were trimmed by 0 bases and 4 bases, with 7 bases remaining between them. In DNA form, the CDR3 reads TGTGCCAGCAGCTTAGATCTCCCATACGAGCAGTACTTC. Amino acid sequence: CASSLDLPYEQYF.

The chain links TRBV5-1 to TRBJ2-5; 7 nucleotides match TRBD1. This CDR3 has 15 residues. CDR1 is SGHRS, CDR2 YFSETQ, per germline. V was pared by 0 bases and J by 1 base, with 3 bases of the junction left unmatched. CDR3 sequence reads: CASSLGQGPQETQYF. In nucleotides, the CDR3 is TGCGCCAGCAGCTTGGGACAGGGCCCCCAAGAGACCCAGTACTTC.

The chain couples TRBV9 to TRBJ1-6; D gene ambiguous. CDR1 is SGDLS and CDR2 is YYNGEE in the germline V gene. The CDR3 totals 15 residues. V lost 0 bases to trimming and J lost 7 bases, with 11 bases between them. CDR3 sequence: CASSVGSGRNSPLHF. The DNA of the CDR3 is TGTGCCAGCAGCGTAGGGTCGGGGAGGAATTCACCCCTCCACTTT.

This clone has just a few counts. CDR3 bases: TGTGCCAGCAGCGTTCGTGGGGGGGGAGAGGGCTACACCTTC. The encoded protein is CASSVRGGGEGYTF. The chain employs TRBV2 and TRBJ1-2, with a possible D match to TRBD1 (5 bases). The CDR3 spans 14 residues. V lost 6 bases and J 8 bases, leaving 19 bases between the germline ends. Per germline, CDR1 SNHLY and CDR2 FYNNEI.

The chain employs TRBV7-9 and TRBJ2-7; no firm D call. The germline V gene encodes CDR1 SEHNR and CDR2 FQNEAQ (reference sequence). The CDR3 runs 11 residues. The V end was cut by 4 bases, the J end by 3 bases, with 4 bases between. The CDR3 loop is CASSYRYEQYF. CDR3 DNA sequence: TGTGCCAGCAGCTATCGCTACGAGCAGTACTTC.

In DNA, the CDR3 is TGTGCCAGTAGCACGGACGGAGAGAGGCCCCAGCATTTT. Protein product: CASSTDGERPQHF. The V and J genes are TRBV19 and TRBJ1-5; no firm D call. Trimming left V 6 bases short and J 9 bases short, with 15 bases between. The CDR3 consists of 13 residues. Per germline, CDR1 LNHDA and CDR2 SQIVND (reference sequence).

V and J are TRBV28 and TRBJ2-7, with 8 bases lining up with TRBD2. Losses at the gene ends were 5 bases for V and 5 bases for J; bases not matched to a gene: 8. In germline, CDR1 is MDHEN, CDR2 SYDVKM. This CDR3 contains 14 residues. Here the CDR3 DNA reads TGTGCCAGCAGTACAGCGGGAGTAAGGAACGAGCAGTACTTC. It specifies CASSTAGVRNEQYF.

This chain uses TRBV7-2 with TRBJ2-7; 9 bases map to TRBD1. The CDR3 is 13 amino acids. V lost 7 bases and J lost 4; bases outside the gene matches: 5. Germline CDR1 reads SGHTA; CDR2 reads FQGNSA. CDR3 sequence reads: CASTGTGRYEQYF. Here the CDR3 DNA reads TGTGCCAGCACCGGGACAGGGCGATACGAGCAGTACTTC.

This rearrangement joins TRBV27 to TRBJ2-7, with 10 nucleotides matching TRBD2. Germline V CDR1 and CDR2: MNHEY, SMNVEV (reference sequence). The CDR3 runs 14 residues. J lost 4 bases, V lost 5 bases, and 5 bases had no gene match. CDR3 amino acids: CASSPAGGRYEQYF. The CDR3 region has the DNA TGTGCCAGCAGTCCAGCGGGAGGGCGGTACGAGCAGTACTTC.

V and J are TRBV7-2 and TRBJ1-2; weak D call: TRBD1 (5 bases). The CDR3 extends over 15 amino acids. The V end was cut by 5 bases, the J end by 4 bases, with 17 bases between. The germline gives CDR1 SGHTA, CDR2 FQGNSA. The CDR3 nucleotides read TGTGCCAGCAGCGACGGGTTGGGGGAACCCTATGGCTACACCTTC. Its translation: CASSDGLGEPYGYTF.

The sample holds one count of this clone. CDR3 in amino acids: CAISVEEMDTGELFF. The CDR3 bases are TGTGCCATCAGTGTAGAGGAAATGGACACCGGGGAGCTGTTTTTT. The chain employs TRBV10-3 and TRBJ2-2; D is unclear. Between the trimmed V and J ends, which lost 4 bases and 3 bases, there was a span of 12 bases. Per germline, CDR1 ENHRY and CDR2 SYGVKD. This CDR3 is 15 amino acids long.

This clone was recorded once. The rearrangement links TRBV9 to TRBJ1-5; 7 positions match TRBD1. Looked up from germline, CDR1 is SGDLS and CDR2 is YYNGEE. The CDR3 contains 15 residues. Unmatched junction bases numbered 9, after V lost 9 bases and J lost 0 bases. The CDR3 sequence: CAKNFTGVSNQPQHF. In nucleotides, the CDR3 is TGTGCCAAAAACTTTACAGGGGTTAGCAATCAGCCCCAGCATTTT.

V is TRBV9 and J is TRBJ2-1; 12 bases agree with TRBD2. The CDR3 totals 15 residues. J gave up 9 bases and V 3 bases, and 7 bases lay outside the gene matches. Germline lookup yields CDR1 SGDLS and CDR2 YYNGEE. The CDR3 spells CASSDRTSGVSEQFF. CDR3 sequence (DNA): TGTGCCAGCAGCGACCGGACTAGCGGGGTGAGTGAGCAGTTCTTC.

This sequence joins TRBV9 and TRBJ2-7; the match to TRBD2 covers 11 bases. Germline V gene sequence: CDR1 SGDLS, CDR2 YYNGEE. Trimming removed 4 bases from V and 5 bases from J; junction bases left unmatched: 5. This CDR3 spans 14 amino acids. The CDR3 protein is CASSRLAGGHEQYF. CDR3 coding DNA: TGTGCCAGCAGCAGATTAGCGGGGGGGCACGAGCAGTACTTC.

The chain is built from TRBV6-1 and TRBJ1-4; D perhaps matches TRBD1 (5 bases). The CDR3 extends over 14 amino acids. V was shortened by 7 bases and J by 4 bases, with 13 bases between the two germline ends. Germline V gene sequence: CDR1 MNHNS, CDR2 SASEGT. DNA for the CDR3: TGTGCCAGCACCTCAGGGCAGGGTAATGAAAAACTGTTTTTT. It codes for CASTSGQGNEKLFF.

The chain recombines TRBV19 with TRBJ2-7; possible D gene TRBD1, 6 bases. Germline values: CDR1 LNHDA, CDR2 SQIVND (reference sequence). V gave up 4 bases and J gave up 0 bases, with 10 bases separating them. The CDR3 sequence is 14 residues long. CDR3 sequence: CASSTQGGSYEQYF. In nucleotides, the CDR3 is TGTGCCAGTAGTACACAGGGTGGCTCCTACGAGCAGTACTTC.